This T cell receptor beta chain was found in a study of T cells in Graves' hyperthyroidism and ophthalmopathy. General study results and limits: For ophthalmopathy, model prediction preceded onset by a median about 6 months. Ophthalmopathy was told apart from stable hyperthyroidism by a 13 V-J model.

There were TCR beta CDR3 regions amplified from RNA transcripts. RT-PCR in the first round (using the HTBI primer set) targeted the TCR CDR3. TCRdb called the multiplex PCR reads again in MiXCR, with one record for every CDR3 protein. The top ten clones hold 10% to 15% of a sample with roughly 250,000 distinct CDR3 sequences, more than 12% of them seen once. Ahead of any ophthalmopathy symptoms, the blood sample was obtained at the first diagnosis of hyperthyroidism. V shed 5 bases and J shed 4 bases, with 8 bases lying between them. The germline V gene encodes CDR1 MNHNS and CDR2 SASEGT. This CDR3 spans 12 amino acids. At least ten counts were recorded for this clonotype. What it recognizes is unknown.

Sequenced: blood. V usage is TRBV6-1 and J usage is TRBJ2-5; unclear D gene. The TCR was taken from a woman aged 40-49 years with Graves' hyperthyroidism that later progressed to Graves' ophthalmopathy. The CDR3 region has the DNA TGTGCCAGCAGTTACCCCCCAGAGACCCAGTACTTC. This gives the protein CASSYPPETQYF.